This T cell receptor (beta chain) stems from a study of shared clonotypes between healthy human individuals. Sequencing was performed with immunoSEQ multiplex PCR; in TCRdb, only in-frame clones are kept and a portion is missing. Of 2 million to 2.5 million clones listed, 80% to 95% are singletons. Sample: naive CD4+ T cells from PBMCs. Subset indicated: CD45RA+ positively selected. This TCR came from a man aged 18 to 30 in good health. Some clones in this sample may be carry-over from other donors' samples.

In DNA, the CDR3 is TGTGCCAGCAGCCGACTACCTTCCTACGAGCAGTACTTC. This gives the protein CASSRLPSYEQYF. The gene calls are TRBV9 and TRBJ2-7; maybe TRBD2 (5 bases). CDR1 is SGDLS, CDR2 YYNGEE, per germline. V was pared by 4 bases and J by 1 base, with 9 bases between. The CDR3 has 13 residues. Full variable domain (rest looked up from reference TRBV9 and TRBJ2-7): DSGVTQTPKHLITATGQRVTLRCSPRSGDLSVYWYQQSLDQGLQFLIQYYNGEERAKGNILERFSAQQFPDLHSELNLSSLELGDSALYFCASSRLPSYEQYFGPGTRLTVT.